The rows below give T cell receptor beta chains drawn from one sample of a study of blood T cell repertoires in COVID-19. Sequencing used immunoSEQ multiplex PCR; TCRdb keeps in-frame clones, though not all of them. The data hold about 80,000 clones, with over 75% observed a single time. Sequencing was done on a sample of peripheral blood. The receptors here all came from a man aged 80 or over with acute or convalescent COVID-19. Both conserved end residues are part of each CDR3. D genes are given only for firm matches. Clone size is shown for a subset of rows, as once, few, many or a class of expanded clone.

V	size	D	J	DNA	CDR3
TRBV3-1/TRBV3-2	-	-	TRBJ1-5	TGTGCCAGCAGCCACGGAGGGAATCAGCCCCAGCATTTT	CASSHGGNQPQHF
TRBV5-1	-	TRBD2	TRBJ2-7	TGCGCCAGCAGCTTGGGGACACTAGCGGGCCGCCACGAGCAGTACTTC	CASSLGTLAGRHEQYF
TRBV5-4	few	-	TRBJ1-6	TGTGCCAGCAGCTTGGCCGGGAGCTCCTATAATTCACCCCTCCACTTT	CASSLAGSSYNSPLHF
TRBV7-2	-	TRBD1	TRBJ1-3	TGTGCCAGCAGCTTAGGGGGACAGGTCCCGGGAAACACCATATATTTT	CASSLGGQVPGNTIYF
TRBV2	-	-	TRBJ1-1	TGTGCCAGCAGCCGCGAGGACAGATTGAACACTGAAGCTTTCTTT	CASSREDRLNTEAFF
TRBV12-3/TRBV12-4	-	-	TRBJ2-1	TGTGCCAGCAGCCGAGGGACAAAGCAGTTCTTC	CASSRGTKQFF
TRBV2	-	-	TRBJ2-1	TGTGCCAGCAGTGAAGCGAACGGACGGGGTGAGCAGTTCTTC	CASSEANGRGEQFF
TRBV27	once	-	TRBJ1-6	TGTGCCAGCAGTTTTATTTATAATTCACCCCTCCACTTT	CASSFIYNSPLHF
TRBV6-5	-	TRBD1	TRBJ2-7	TGTGCCAGCAGTTTCAAGACAGGGGCACACTACGAGCAGTACTTC	CASSFKTGAHYEQYF
TRBV23-1	-	-	TRBJ2-7	TGCGCCAGCAGTCAATCCCGGCTATGGACTTTAGGGTGTTGGAACGAGCAGTACTTC	CASSQSRLWTLGCWNEQYF
TRBV4-1	-	-	TRBJ2-1	TGCGCCAGCAGCCAAGCGGGGATTTCGTACAATGAGCAGTTCTTC	CASSQAGISYNEQFF
TRBV19	-	-	TRBJ2-3	TGTGCCAGTATCATACAGGGCCCTAAAACTCCTAGGGCAGATACGCAGTATTTT	CASIIQGPKTPRADTQYF
TRBV12-5	-	TRBD1	TRBJ1-5	TGTGCTAGTGGCCTAGACAGGGGACGTCAGCCCCAGCATTTT	CASGLDRGRQPQHF
TRBV5-1	once	TRBD1	TRBJ1-2	TGCGCCAGCAGCTTGGAAGGGGGCGGCAGCTATGGCTACACCTTC	CASSLEGGGSYGYTF
TRBV19	-	-	TRBJ1-2	TGTGCCAGTAGTATCGACAGGCAATGGGGCTACACCTTC	CASSIDRQWGYTF
TRBV9	-	TRBD1	TRBJ2-1	TGTGCCAGCAGCGGCACGCTGGGACAGGGGTACAATGAGCAGTTCTTC	CASSGTLGQGYNEQFF
TRBV3-1/TRBV3-2	once	-	TRBJ2-3	TGTGCCAGCAGCCAAGTACAGGACACAGATACGCAGTATTTT	CASSQVQDTDTQYF
TRBV4-2	-	-	TRBJ1-6	TGTGCCAGCAGCCAAGAGGGCCCGCTCCACTTT	CASSQEGPLHF
TRBV19	-	-	TRBJ1-5	TGTGCCAGTAGTATAGGAAACAGGGACCAGCCCCAGCATTTT	CASSIGNRDQPQHF
TRBV19	-	-	TRBJ1-2	TGTGCCAGTAGTATTCAGGGGACTAACTATGGCTACACCTTC	CASSIQGTNYGYTF
TRBV7-9	many	-	TRBJ1-2	TGTGCCAGCGGGGGGGTCTATGGCTACACCTTC	CASGGVYGYTF
TRBV10-1	-	-	TRBJ2-1	TGCGCCAGCAGTGAGTCTGGCAGGGGAAAGGCCGATGAGCAGTTCTTC	CASSESGRGKADEQFF